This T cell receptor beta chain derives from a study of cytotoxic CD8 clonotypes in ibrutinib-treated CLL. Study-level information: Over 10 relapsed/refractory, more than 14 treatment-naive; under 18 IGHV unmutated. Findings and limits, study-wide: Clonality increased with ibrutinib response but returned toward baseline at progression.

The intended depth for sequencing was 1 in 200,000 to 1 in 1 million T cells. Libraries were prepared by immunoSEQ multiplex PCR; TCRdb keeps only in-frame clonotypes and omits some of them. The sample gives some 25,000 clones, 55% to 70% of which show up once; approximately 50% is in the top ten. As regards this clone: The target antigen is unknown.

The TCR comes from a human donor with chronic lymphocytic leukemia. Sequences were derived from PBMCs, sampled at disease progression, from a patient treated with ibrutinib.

The CDR3 nucleotides are TGTGCCAGCAGCTTCGCGTGGGGGAACACTGAAGCTTTCTTT. Protein sequence: CASSFAWGNTEAFF. J is TRBJ1-1 and V is TRBV11-1; D call uncertain. Germline V CDR1 and CDR2: SGHAT, FQDESV (reference sequence). This CDR3 contains 14 residues. V was cut by 3 bases and J by 1 base, with 9 bases left in between.